A selection of T cell receptor beta chains follows, all from one sample in a study of beta chain features in type 1 diabetes. Produced via immunoSEQ multiplex PCR; TCRdb's table is partial and in-frame only. The sample has about 620,000 clones; 15% to 17% are singletons. Input material: naive CD4+ T cells from blood. The receptors derive from a man aged 18 to 30 in good health. The CDR3 runs from the conserved cysteine through the conserved F or W.

V gene: TRBV7-2; CDR3 length: 16; J gene: TRBJ2-7; CDR3 protein: CASSLTGSVVDLEQYF
V gene: TRBV6-1; CDR3 length: 12; J gene: TRBJ1-5; CDR3 protein: CASSEGPGAQHF
V gene: TRBV27; CDR3 length: 15; J gene: TRBJ1-2; CDR3 protein: CASSSPLQGAYGYTF
V gene: TRBV11-1; CDR3 length: 15; J gene: TRBJ2-3; CDR3 protein: CASSYRLVKSDTQYF
V gene: TRBV7-9; CDR3 length: 19; J gene: TRBJ2-3; CDR3 protein: CASSLIGISGGASTDTQYF
V gene: TRBV2; CDR3 length: 17; J gene: TRBJ2-6; CDR3 protein: CASSEDPRPSGANVLTF
V gene: TRBV11-3; CDR3 length: 13; J gene: TRBJ2-3; CDR3 protein: CASSKEVAGTQYF
V gene: TRBV6-5; CDR3 length: 12; J gene: TRBJ2-7; CDR3 protein: CASSSAGAEQYF
V gene: TRBV7-9; CDR3 length: 16; J gene: TRBJ1-2; CDR3 protein: CASSILTGSNSHGYTF
V gene: TRBV29-1; CDR3 length: 16; J gene: TRBJ2-2; CDR3 protein: CSVVKLGTGNTGELFF
V gene: TRBV6-6; CDR3 length: 9; J gene: TRBJ1-5; CDR3 protein: CASGQPQHF
V gene: TRBV5-1; CDR3 length: 16; J gene: TRBJ1-4; CDR3 protein: CASSLGTLTTNEKLFF
V gene: TRBV5-4; CDR3 length: 15; J gene: TRBJ2-7; CDR3 protein: CASSHSGRETYEQYF
V gene: TRBV7-6; CDR3 length: 16; J gene: TRBJ2-1; CDR3 protein: CASSLVGGGWKNEQFF
V gene: TRBV28; CDR3 length: 19; J gene: TRBJ2-4; CDR3 protein: CASSFVAGLRGEKKNIQYF
V gene: TRBV28; CDR3 length: 13; J gene: TRBJ1-2; CDR3 protein: CASTLSRRDGYTF
V gene: TRBV3-1/TRBV3-2; CDR3 length: 8; J gene: TRBJ2-5; CDR3 protein: CATEAQYF
V gene: TRBV27; CDR3 length: 17; J gene: TRBJ1-1; CDR3 protein: CASRLSGTSFMNTEAFF
V gene: TRBV6-5; CDR3 length: 14; J gene: TRBJ2-7; CDR3 protein: CASSTSREAYEQYF
V gene: TRBV7-9; CDR3 length: 12; J gene: TRBJ2-1; CDR3 protein: CASSSPYNEQFF
V gene: TRBV10-3; CDR3 length: 14; J gene: TRBJ2-7; CDR3 protein: CAISGQGGPYEQYF
V gene: TRBV7-2; CDR3 length: 14; J gene: TRBJ2-1; CDR3 protein: CASSLAALANEQFF
V gene: TRBV6-1; CDR3 length: 15; J gene: TRBJ2-1; CDR3 protein: CASSRGQSSYNEQFF
V gene: TRBV9; CDR3 length: 14; J gene: TRBJ1-5; CDR3 protein: CASSVEGGRQPQHF
V gene: TRBV6-1; CDR3 length: 15; J gene: TRBJ1-1; CDR3 protein: CASSDVGTPNTEAFF
V gene: TRBV29-1; CDR3 length: 15; J gene: TRBJ1-2; CDR3 protein: CSVASDRSWDVGYTF
V gene: TRBV4-2; CDR3 length: 13; J gene: TRBJ2-1; CDR3 protein: CASSRRGGNEQFF
V gene: TRBV6-5; CDR3 length: 14; J gene: TRBJ2-3; CDR3 protein: CASSYQAGPDTQYF
V gene: TRBV27; CDR3 length: 17; J gene: TRBJ1-5; CDR3 protein: CASSPAHIGASNQPQHF
V gene: TRBV27; CDR3 length: 14; J gene: TRBJ1-1; CDR3 protein: CASSLNGVGAEAFF
V gene: TRBV7-2; CDR3 length: 15; J gene: TRBJ2-1; CDR3 protein: CASSRTGDWINEQFF
V gene: TRBV29-1; CDR3 length: 15; J gene: TRBJ2-7; CDR3 protein: CSVEELAGWSYEQYF
V gene: TRBV10-3; CDR3 length: 16; J gene: TRBJ1-4; CDR3 protein: CAVGDGRAGADEKLFF
V gene: TRBV19; CDR3 length: 13; J gene: TRBJ1-2; CDR3 protein: CASSPQGFYGYTF
V gene: TRBV18; CDR3 length: 16; J gene: TRBJ1-5; CDR3 protein: CASSLVPGMGNQPQHF
V gene: TRBV19; CDR3 length: 12; J gene: TRBJ2-7; CDR3 protein: CASGDSAYEQYF
V gene: TRBV5-4; CDR3 length: 15; J gene: TRBJ2-3; CDR3 protein: CASSANFHPADTQYF